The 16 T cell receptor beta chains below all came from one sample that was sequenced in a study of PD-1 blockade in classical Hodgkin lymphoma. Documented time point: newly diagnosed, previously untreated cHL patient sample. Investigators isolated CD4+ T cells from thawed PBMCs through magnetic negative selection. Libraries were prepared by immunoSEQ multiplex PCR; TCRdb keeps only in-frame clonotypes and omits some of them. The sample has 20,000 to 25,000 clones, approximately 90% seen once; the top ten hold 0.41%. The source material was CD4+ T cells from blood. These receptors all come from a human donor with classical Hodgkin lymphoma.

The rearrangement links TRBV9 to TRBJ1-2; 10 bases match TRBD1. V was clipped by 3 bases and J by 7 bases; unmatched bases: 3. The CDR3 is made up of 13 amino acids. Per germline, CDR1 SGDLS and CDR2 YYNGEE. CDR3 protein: CASSETGGFGYTF. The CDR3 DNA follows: TGTGCCAGCAGCGAGACAGGGGGCTTTGGCTACACCTTC.

The CDR3 DNA reads as TGTGCCAGCAGTTTATCCCGTCAGGCGGGCCCCTACAATGAGCAGTTCTTC. Translated: CASSLSRQAGPYNEQFF. The V and J genes are TRBV27 and TRBJ2-1; D might be TRBD2 (5 bases). V was trimmed by 0 bases and J by 2 bases, leaving 14 bases between them. The CDR3 has 17 residues. Germline V gene data show CDR1 as MNHEY and CDR2 as SMNVEV (reference sequence).

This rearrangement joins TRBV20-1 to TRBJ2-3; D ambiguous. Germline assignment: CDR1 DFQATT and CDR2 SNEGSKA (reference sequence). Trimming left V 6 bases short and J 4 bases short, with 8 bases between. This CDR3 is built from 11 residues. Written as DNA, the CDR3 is TGCAGTGCCACTTTGGCAGATACGCAGTATTTT. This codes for CSATLADTQYF.

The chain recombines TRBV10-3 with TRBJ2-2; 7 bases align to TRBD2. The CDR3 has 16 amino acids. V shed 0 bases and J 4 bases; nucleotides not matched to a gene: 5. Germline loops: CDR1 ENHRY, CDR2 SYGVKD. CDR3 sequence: CAISESVIAGTGELFF. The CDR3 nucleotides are TGTGCCATCAGTGAGTCAGTAATAGCGGGCACCGGGGAGCTGTTTTTT.

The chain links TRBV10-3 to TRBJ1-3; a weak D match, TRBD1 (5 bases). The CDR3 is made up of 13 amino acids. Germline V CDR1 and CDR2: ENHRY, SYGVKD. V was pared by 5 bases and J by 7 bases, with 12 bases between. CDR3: CAISLGLENTIYF. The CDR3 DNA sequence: TGTGCCATCAGTCTGGGACTTGAGAACACCATATATTTT.

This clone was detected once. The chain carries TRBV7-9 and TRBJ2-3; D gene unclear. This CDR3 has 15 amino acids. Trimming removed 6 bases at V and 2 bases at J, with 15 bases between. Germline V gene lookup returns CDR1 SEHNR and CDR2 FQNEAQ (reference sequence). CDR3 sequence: CASSIKGVVTDTQYF. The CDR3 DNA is TGTGCCAGCAGTATTAAAGGAGTAGTCACAGATACGCAGTATTTT.

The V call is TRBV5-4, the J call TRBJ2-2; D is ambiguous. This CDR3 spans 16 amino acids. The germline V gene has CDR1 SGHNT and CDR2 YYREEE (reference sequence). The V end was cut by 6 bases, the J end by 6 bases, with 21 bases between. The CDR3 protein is CASTFSWGALPGELFF. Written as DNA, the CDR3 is TGTGCCAGCACCTTTTCGTGGGGTGCCCTCCCCGGGGAGCTGTTTTTT. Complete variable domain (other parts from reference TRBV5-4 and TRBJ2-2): ETGVTQSPTHLIKTRGQQVTLRCSSQSGHNTVSWYQQALGQGPQFIFQYYREEENGRGNFPPRFSGLQFPNYSSELNVNALELDDSALYLCASTFSWGALPGELFFGEGSRLTVL.

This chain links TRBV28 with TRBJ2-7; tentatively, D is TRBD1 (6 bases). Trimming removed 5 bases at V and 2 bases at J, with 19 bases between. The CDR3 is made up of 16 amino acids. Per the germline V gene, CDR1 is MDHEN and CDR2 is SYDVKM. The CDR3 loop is CASSPLDSPNTYEQYF. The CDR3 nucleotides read TGTGCCAGCAGTCCCCTGGACAGCCCGAACACCTACGAGCAGTACTTC.

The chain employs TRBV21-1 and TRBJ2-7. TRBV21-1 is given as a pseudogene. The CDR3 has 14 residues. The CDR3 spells CASSKEDGTYEQYF. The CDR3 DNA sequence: TGTGCCAGCAGCAAAGAGGACGGAACCTACGAGCAGTACTTC.

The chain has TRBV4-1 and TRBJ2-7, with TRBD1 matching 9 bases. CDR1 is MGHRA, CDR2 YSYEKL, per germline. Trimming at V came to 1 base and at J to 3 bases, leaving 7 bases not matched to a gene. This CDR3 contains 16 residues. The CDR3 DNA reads TGCGCCAGCAGCCAAGGTTTCGGGACAGGGCGCTACGAGCAGTACTTC. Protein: CASSQGFGTGRYEQYF.

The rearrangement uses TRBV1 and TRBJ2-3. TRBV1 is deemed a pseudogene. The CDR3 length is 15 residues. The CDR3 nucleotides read TGCACCAGCAGCCATCGACTAGAGGGGGCAGATACGCAGTATTTT. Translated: CTSSHRLEGADTQYF.

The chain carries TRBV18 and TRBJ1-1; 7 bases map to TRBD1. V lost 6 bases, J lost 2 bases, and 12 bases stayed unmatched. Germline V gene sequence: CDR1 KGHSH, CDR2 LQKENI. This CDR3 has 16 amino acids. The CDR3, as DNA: TGTGCCAGCTCCTCGCTAAACAGGGGAAGTAACACTGAAGCTTTCTTT. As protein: CASSSLNRGSNTEAFF.

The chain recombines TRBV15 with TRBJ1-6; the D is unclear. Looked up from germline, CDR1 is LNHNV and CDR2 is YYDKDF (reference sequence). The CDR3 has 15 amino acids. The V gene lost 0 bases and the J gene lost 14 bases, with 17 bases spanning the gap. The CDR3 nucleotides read TGTGCCACCAGCAGAGAGCCGGGCTGGGTCGGGTCCCTCCACTTT. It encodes CATSREPGWVGSLHF. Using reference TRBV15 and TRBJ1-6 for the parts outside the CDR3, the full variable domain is DAMVIQNPRYQVTQFGKPVTLSCSQTLNHNVMYWYQQKSSQAPKLLFHYYDKDFNNEADTPDNFQSRRPNTSFCFLDIRSPGLGDTAMYLCATSREPGWVGSLHFGNGTRLTVT.

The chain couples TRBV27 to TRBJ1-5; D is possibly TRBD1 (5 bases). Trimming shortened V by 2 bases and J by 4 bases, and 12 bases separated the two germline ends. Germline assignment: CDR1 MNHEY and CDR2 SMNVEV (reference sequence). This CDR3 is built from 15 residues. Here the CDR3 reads CASSLNRAGNQPQHF. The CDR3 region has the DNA TGTGCCAGCAGTTTAAATCGGGCAGGGAATCAGCCCCAGCATTTT.

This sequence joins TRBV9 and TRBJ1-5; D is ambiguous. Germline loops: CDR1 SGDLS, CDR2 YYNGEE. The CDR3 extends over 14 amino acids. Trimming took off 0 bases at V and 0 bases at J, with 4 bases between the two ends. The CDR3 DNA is TGTGCCAGCAGCGTAGGGCTTAGCAATCAGCCCCAGCATTTT. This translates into CASSVGLSNQPQHF.

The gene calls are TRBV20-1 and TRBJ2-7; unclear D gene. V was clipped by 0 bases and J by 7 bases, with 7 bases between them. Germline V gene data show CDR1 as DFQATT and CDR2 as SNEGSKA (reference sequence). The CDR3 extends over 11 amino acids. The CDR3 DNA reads TGCAGTGCTAGAGATCTGGGGGAGCAGTACTTC. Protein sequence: CSARDLGEQYF.